This entry lists 2 T cell receptor beta chains sequenced from one sample in a study of regulatory T cells in long-lasting Graves disease. Arm-PCR of CDR3 regions and iRepertoire HTBI primers were used to build TCR beta libraries. Via MiXCR, TCRdb re-called the multiplex PCR reads, giving one row per CDR3 protein. The sample shows about 420,000 distinct CDR3 sequences, around 15% of them seen only once. Time point meaning: newly diagnosed GD, antithyroid drugs for less than 3 months. Following extraction of RNA from PBMCs, that RNA was used to make the TCR library. The data were also submitted as part of a second study, on T cells in Graves' hyperthyroidism and ophthalmopathy.

Source: peripheral blood mononuclear cells (PBMCs), taken at new diagnosis, from a patient treated with antithyroid drugs. The receptors derive from a woman younger than 30 with Graves disease.

In this sample, this clonotype turned up a few times. The chain couples TRBV3-1 to TRBJ2-2; 9 nucleotides agree with TRBD2. V lost 0 bases and J lost 4; bases outside the gene matches: 3. Germline V lookup: CDR1 LGHDT, CDR2 YNNKEL (reference sequence). CDR3 length: 16 amino acids. Here the CDR3 reads CASSQEGGRATGELFF. Written as DNA, the CDR3 is TGTGCCAGCAGCCAAGAAGGCGGGAGGGCCACCGGGGAGCTGTTTTTT. Together with reference TRBV3-1 and TRBJ2-2, the CDR3 gives the full variable domain: DTAVSQTPKYLVTQMGNDKSIKCEQNLGHDTMYWYKQDSKKFLKIMFSYNNKELIINETVPNRFSPKSPDKAHLNLHINSLELGDSAVYFCASSQEGGRATGELFFGEGSRLTVL.

On this clonotype: Compared with germline, one end of the junction differs, possibly owing to a read error. The rearrangement links TRBV12-3 or TRBV12-4 to TRBJ1-4; TRBD1 is a possible D gene (5 bases). The CDR3 has 14 residues. The CDR3 loop is CASSFLGRGEKLSF. The CDR3 DNA sequence: TGTGCCAGCAGTTTCCTGGGGAGGGGTGAAAAACTGTCTTTT.